Shown below are 19 T cell receptor beta chains from a single sample sequenced in a study of blood T cell repertoires in COVID-19. Measured with immunoSEQ multiplex PCR; TCRdb has only the in-frame clones, and not every one. Of around 150,000 clones detected, roughly 88% appear once; the ten largest clones hold about an eighth. Sequences were obtained from PBMCs or T cells enriched from blood (not recorded which). These receptors were obtained from a woman aged 55-70 years who had recovered from COVID-19.

A word on this clone: An end of the junction differs from the germline gene, which may be a read error. The chain has TRBV19 and TRBJ1-1; no clear D. The CDR3 length is 16 residues. Looked up from germline, CDR1 is LNHDA and CDR2 is SQIVND (reference sequence). The DNA of the CDR3 is TGTGCCAGTAGCCTAGGCGGCTTACGGCCGAACGCTGAAGCTTTCTTT. Translating gives CASSLGGLRPNAEAFF. Full variable domain (missing parts from reference TRBV19 and TRBJ1-1): DGGITQSPKYLFRKEGQNVTLSCEQNLNHDAMYWYRQDPGQGLRLIYYSQIVNDFQKGDIAEGYSVSREKKESFPLTVTSAQKNPTAFYLCASSLGGLRPNAEAFFGQGTRLTVV.

The chain links TRBV19 to TRBJ1-1, with 12 bases lining up with TRBD1. Germline V gene data show CDR1 as LNHDA and CDR2 as SQIVND (reference sequence). The CDR3 spans 17 residues. V was clipped by 6 bases and J by 5 bases; unmatched bases: 13. The CDR3 DNA sequence: TGTGCCAGTAGCCGCGCGGGGACAGGGGGCGCTTTAACTGAAGCTTTCTTT. Translated: CASSRAGTGGALTEAFF.

This chain connects TRBV29-1 to TRBJ1-1, with a possible D match to TRBD1 (5 bases). Trimming pared 3 bases from V and 1 base from J, leaving 15 bases between. This CDR3 region has 15 residues. Germline CDR1 SQVTM, CDR2 ANQGSEA. The CDR3, as DNA: TGCAGCGTTGACCGGGGGGAAATGAAGAACACTGAAGCTTTCTTT. This encodes CSVDRGEMKNTEAFF.

There are a few counts of this clone. In the same sample, other DNA sequences code for this CDR3. This sequence joins TRBV10-2 and TRBJ2-2; D not certain. CDR1 WSHSY and CDR2 SAAADI come from the germline V gene. The CDR3 loop spans 16 amino acids. The ends were cut back, 0 bases at V and 4 bases at J, with 12 bases in the middle. The CDR3 here is CASSESVGVRTGELFF. The CDR3 region has the DNA TGCGCCAGCAGTGAGTCGGTGGGCGTCCGCACCGGGGAGCTGTTTTTT.

This clone was recorded a few times. The CDR3 reads CASSLGPRSEKLFF. The CDR3 DNA reads TGCGCCAGCAGCTTGGGGCCCCGCTCTGAAAAACTGTTTTTT. This chain links TRBV5-1 with TRBJ1-4; no definite D call. V was pared by 0 bases and J by 7 bases, with 10 bases between. Germline V gene sequence: CDR1 SGHRS, CDR2 YFSETQ. The CDR3 spans 14 residues.

The V call is TRBV24-1, the J call TRBJ1-1; TRBD1 agrees at 7 bases. Trimming cost V 2 bases and J 1 base; bases outside gene matches: 3. CDR1 is KGHDR, CDR2 SFDVKD, per germline. The length of the CDR3 is 15 residues. DNA of the CDR3: TGTGCCACCAGTGATTCAAGACAGGGGAACACTGAAGCTTTCTTT. It specifies CATSDSRQGNTEAFF.

In DNA, the CDR3 is TGTGCCAGCGGAAGGAGGGACAGCTCCTACGAGCAGTACTTC. This translates into CASGRRDSSYEQYF. This chain joins TRBV28 and TRBJ2-7, with a possible D match to TRBD1 (7 bases). CDR3 length: 14 amino acids. The germline CDR1 and CDR2 sequences are MDHEN and SYDVKM. V gave up 8 bases and J gave up 0 bases, with 14 bases separating them.

The chain uses TRBV4-2 and TRBJ2-7, with TRBD1 matching over 8 bases. The length of the CDR3 is 17 residues. The trim removed 1 base at V and 5 bases at J, leaving 13 bases unmatched. Germline CDR1 LGHNA, CDR2 YNFKEQ. CDR3: CASSQVFLRTGLDEQYF. The DNA of the CDR3 is TGTGCCAGCAGCCAAGTCTTTTTGAGGACAGGGCTCGACGAGCAGTACTTC.

This clone was observed a single time. The chain recombines TRBV5-1 with TRBJ2-7, with 10 bases identical to TRBD2. The V gene end was trimmed by 0 bases and the J gene end by 0 bases; junction bases not matched to a gene: 6. Germline values: CDR1 SGHRS, CDR2 YFSETQ. The CDR3 has 17 amino acids. This CDR3 is CASSLVSGRFDSYEQYF. The CDR3 DNA follows: TGCGCCAGCAGCTTGGTTAGCGGGAGGTTCGACTCCTACGAGCAGTACTTC.

The rearrangement joins TRBV7-6 to TRBJ2-7; 7 bases agree with TRBD2. The J segment lost 3 bases and the V segment lost 0 bases, leaving 11 bases of the junction unmatched. Germline values: CDR1 SGHVS, CDR2 FNYEAQ. The CDR3 totals 17 residues. CDR3 sequence: CASSLAAQPGGIYEQYF. DNA for the CDR3: TGTGCCAGCAGCTTAGCGGCCCAGCCCGGGGGGATCTACGAGCAGTACTTC.

The chain carries TRBV5-1 and TRBJ2-3, with D maybe TRBD1 (6 bases). The germline V and J ends were trimmed by 7 bases and 0 bases, with 12 bases remaining between them. From germline, CDR1 is SGHRS and CDR2 YFSETQ. CDR3 length: 14 residues. CDR3 DNA: TGCGCCAGCTCCGGACAGACAAGCACAGATACGCAGTATTTT. It is translated as CASSGQTSTDTQYF. The full variable domain, its missing parts supplied by reference TRBV5-1 and TRBJ2-3, is KAGVTQTPRYLIKTRGQQVTLSCSPISGHRSVSWYQQTPGQGLQFLFEYFSETQRNKGNFPGRFSGRQFSNSRSEMNVSTLELGDSALYLCASSGQTSTDTQYFGPGTRLTVL.

This chain joins TRBV6-1 and TRBJ1-2; D ambiguous. Trimming left V 0 bases short and J 6 bases short, with 8 bases between. The CDR3 length is 13 residues. CDR1 and CDR2 from the germline V gene are MNHNS and SASEGT. The CDR3 DNA is TGTGCCAGCAGTGAAGCAGCAGGTGATGGCTACACCTTC. Amino acids: CASSEAAGDGYTF.

This chain links TRBV10-3 with TRBJ1-1; D gene uncertain. The V end lost 11 bases, the J end lost 5 bases, and 24 bases lay between the germline ends. The CDR3 length is 15 residues. CDR1 is ENHRY, CDR2 SYGVKD, per germline. CDR3 sequence: CASSGAPGVGTEAFF. CDR3 DNA: TGTGCCTCTTCGGGCGCGCCCGGGGTAGGGACTGAAGCTTTCTTT.

The gene calls are TRBV29-1 and TRBJ1-1; 9 bases agree with TRBD1. Trimming took 6 bases from V and 4 from J; bases not matched to a gene: 3. CDR3 length: 12 amino acids. CDR1 is SQVTM, CDR2 ANQGSEA, per germline. The CDR3 loop is CSVTGGGTEAFF. CDR3 coding DNA: TGCAGCGTGACAGGGGGAGGCACTGAAGCTTTCTTT.

V gene TRBV6-1 combines with J gene TRBJ1-1; 7 positions agree with TRBD1. V lost 3 bases, J lost 6 bases, and 10 bases stayed unmatched. This CDR3 is 15 amino acids long. Germline CDR1 and CDR2: MNHNS and SASEGT. CDR3 DNA: TGTGCCAGCAGTGAGATAAGCAGGGGGATTTCTGAAGCTTTCTTT. It translates to CASSEISRGISEAFF.

The chain has TRBV7-2 and TRBJ2-5, with D perhaps matching TRBD2 (5 bases). This CDR3 has 12 residues. The germline V and J ends were trimmed by 5 bases and 1 base, with 5 bases remaining between them. CDR1 is SGHTA, CDR2 FQGNSA, per germline. The CDR3 is CASSGLQETQYF. The CDR3 DNA reads TGTGCCAGCAGCGGACTCCAAGAGACCCAGTACTTC.

The rearrangement joins TRBV11-3 to TRBJ2-2; D gene uncertain. Trimming cost V 5 bases and J 6 bases, with 7 bases left between them. The CDR3 loop spans 12 amino acids. Germline assignment: CDR1 SGHNT and CDR2 YENEEA. CDR3 DNA: TGTGCCAGCAGCCGGGTCCCCGGGGAGCTGTTTTTT. Protein product: CASSRVPGELFF.

The chain links TRBV5-4 to TRBJ2-7; 9 bases agree with TRBD2. J was trimmed by 2 bases and V by 9 bases; bases with no gene match: 9. Per the germline V gene, CDR1 is SGHNT and CDR2 is YYREEE (reference sequence). The CDR3 runs 14 residues. The CDR3 DNA sequence: TGTGCCACGAAGTCGACTAGCGGCCCCTACGAGCAGTACTTC. Its translation: CATKSTSGPYEQYF.

The V and J genes are TRBV29-1 and TRBJ2-5; TRBD1 aligns across 11 bases. The trim removed 6 bases at V and 4 bases at J, leaving 10 bases unmatched. The CDR3 loop spans 15 amino acids. Per germline, CDR1 SQVTM and CDR2 ANQGSEA. CDR3 sequence (DNA): TGCAGCGTCGGGGAGAGGGGACAGGGGGGAGAGACCCAGTACTTC. It codes for CSVGERGQGGETQYF. Combining the CDR3 with reference TRBV29-1 and TRBJ2-5 gives the whole variable domain SAVISQKPSRDICQRGTSLTIQCQVDSQVTMMFWYRQQPGQSLTLIATANQGSEATYESGFVIDKFPISRPNLTFSTLTVSNMSPEDSSIYLCSVGERGQGGETQYFGPGTRLLVL.